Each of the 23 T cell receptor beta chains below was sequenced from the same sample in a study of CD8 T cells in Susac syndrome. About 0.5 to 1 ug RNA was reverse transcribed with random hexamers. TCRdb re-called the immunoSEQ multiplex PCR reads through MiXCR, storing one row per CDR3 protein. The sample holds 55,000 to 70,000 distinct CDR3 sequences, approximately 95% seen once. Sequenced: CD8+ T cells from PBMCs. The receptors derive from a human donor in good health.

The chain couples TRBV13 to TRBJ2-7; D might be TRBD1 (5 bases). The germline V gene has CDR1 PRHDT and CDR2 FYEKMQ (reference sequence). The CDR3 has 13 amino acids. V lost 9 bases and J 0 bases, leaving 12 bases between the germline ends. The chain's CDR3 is CASGAESSYEQYF. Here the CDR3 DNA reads TGTGCCAGTGGGGCGGAGAGCTCCTACGAGCAGTACTTC.

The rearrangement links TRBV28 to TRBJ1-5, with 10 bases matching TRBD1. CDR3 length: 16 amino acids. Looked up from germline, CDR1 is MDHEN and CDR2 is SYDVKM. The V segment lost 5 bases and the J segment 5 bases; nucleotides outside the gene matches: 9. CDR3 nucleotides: TGTGCCAGCAGTCATACCGGGACAGGGGACGATCAGCCCCAGCATTTT. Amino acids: CASSHTGTGDDQPQHF.

The CDR3 DNA follows: TGTGCCAGCAGCCCCAGTCCTAGCGGGGGGCCGGCAGATACGCAGTATTTT. This sequence encodes CASSPSPSGGPADTQYF. The rearrangement links TRBV7-9 to TRBJ2-3; TRBD2 matches at 11 bases. Trimming at V came to 5 bases and at J to 4 bases, leaving 11 bases not matched to a gene. The CDR3 loop spans 17 amino acids. From germline, CDR1 is SEHNR and CDR2 FQNEAQ (reference sequence). The full variable domain, its missing parts supplied by reference TRBV7-9 and TRBJ2-3, is DTGVSQNPRHKITKRGQNVTFRCDPISEHNRLYWYRQTLGQGPEFLTYFQNEAQLEKSRLLSDRFSAERPKGSFSTLEIQRTEQGDSAMYLCASSPSPSGGPADTQYFGPGTRLTVL.

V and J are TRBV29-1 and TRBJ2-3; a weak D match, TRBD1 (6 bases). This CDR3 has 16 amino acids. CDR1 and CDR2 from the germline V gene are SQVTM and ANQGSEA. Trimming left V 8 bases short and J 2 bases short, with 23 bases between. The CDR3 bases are TGCAGCCTAACCATTTGGGCAGGGGACCCCACAGATACGCAGTATTTT. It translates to CSLTIWAGDPTDTQYF.

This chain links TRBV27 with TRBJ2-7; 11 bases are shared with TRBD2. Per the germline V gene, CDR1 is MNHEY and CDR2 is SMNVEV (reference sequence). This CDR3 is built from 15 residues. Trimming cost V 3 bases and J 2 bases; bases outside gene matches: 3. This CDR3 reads CASSFSGGATYEQYV. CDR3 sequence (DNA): TGTGCCAGCAGTTTTAGCGGGGGGGCCACCTACGAGCAGTACGTC.

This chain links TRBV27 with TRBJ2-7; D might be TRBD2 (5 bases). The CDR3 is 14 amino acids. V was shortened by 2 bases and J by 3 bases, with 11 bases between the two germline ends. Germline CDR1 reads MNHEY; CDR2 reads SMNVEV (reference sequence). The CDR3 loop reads CASSLVSGFYEQYF. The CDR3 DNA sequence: TGTGCCAGCAGTTTAGTCTCGGGGTTCTACGAGCAGTACTTC.

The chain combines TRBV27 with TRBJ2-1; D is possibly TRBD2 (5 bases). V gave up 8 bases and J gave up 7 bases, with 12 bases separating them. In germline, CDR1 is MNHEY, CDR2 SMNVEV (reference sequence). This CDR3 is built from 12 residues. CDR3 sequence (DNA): TGTGCCAGCGCTGAGACTAAGAATGAGCAGTTCTTC. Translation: CASAETKNEQFF.

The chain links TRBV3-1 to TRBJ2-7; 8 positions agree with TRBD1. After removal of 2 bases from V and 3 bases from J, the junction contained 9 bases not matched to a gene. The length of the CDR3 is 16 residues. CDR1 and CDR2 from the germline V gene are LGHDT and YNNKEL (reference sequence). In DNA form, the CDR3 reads TGTGCCAGCAGCCAATTCCAGGGGGCGTCTAGCTACGAGCAGTACTTC. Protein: CASSQFQGASSYEQYF.

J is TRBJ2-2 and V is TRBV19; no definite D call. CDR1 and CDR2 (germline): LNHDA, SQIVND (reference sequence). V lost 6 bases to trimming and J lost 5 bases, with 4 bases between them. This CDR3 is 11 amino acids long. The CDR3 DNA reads TGTGCCAGTAGGCTAACCGGGGAGCTGTTTTTT. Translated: CASRLTGELFF.

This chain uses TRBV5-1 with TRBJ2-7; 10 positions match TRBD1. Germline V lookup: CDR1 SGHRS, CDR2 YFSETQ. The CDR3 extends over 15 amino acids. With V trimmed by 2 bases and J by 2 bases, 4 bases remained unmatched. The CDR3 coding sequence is TGCGCCAGCAGCTTAGGGACAGGGGATCCCTACGAGCAGTACGTC. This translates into CASSLGTGDPYEQYV.

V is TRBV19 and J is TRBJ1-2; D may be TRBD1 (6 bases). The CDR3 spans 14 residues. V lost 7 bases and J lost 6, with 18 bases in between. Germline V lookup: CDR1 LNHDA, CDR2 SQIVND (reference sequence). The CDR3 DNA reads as TGTGCCAGTAAACAGGGAGGGTATTTAGATGGCTACACCTTC. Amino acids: CASKQGGYLDGYTF.

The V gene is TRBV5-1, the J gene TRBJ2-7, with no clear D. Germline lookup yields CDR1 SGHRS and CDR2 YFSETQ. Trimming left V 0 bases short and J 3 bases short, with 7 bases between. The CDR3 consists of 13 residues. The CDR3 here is CASSLEPNYEQYF. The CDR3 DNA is TGCGCCAGCAGCTTGGAACCGAACTACGAGCAGTACTTC.

CDR3 region: CAWSEGMAGELFF. In DNA, the CDR3 is TGTGCCTGGAGTGAAGGGATGGCCGGGGAGCTGTTTTTT. The V gene is TRBV30, the J gene TRBJ2-2; D unresolved. The V gene lost 1 base and the J gene lost 6 bases, with 9 bases spanning the gap. Germline V CDR1 and CDR2: GTSNPN, SVGIG (reference sequence). This CDR3 has 13 residues.

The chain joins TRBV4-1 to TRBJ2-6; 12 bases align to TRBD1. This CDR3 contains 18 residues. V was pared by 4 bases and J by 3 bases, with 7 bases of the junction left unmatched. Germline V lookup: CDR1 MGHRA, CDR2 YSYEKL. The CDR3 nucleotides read TGCGCCAGCAGCCCGCAGGGACAGGGGGCAGGTGGGGCCAACGTCCTGACTTTC. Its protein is CASSPQGQGAGGANVLTF.

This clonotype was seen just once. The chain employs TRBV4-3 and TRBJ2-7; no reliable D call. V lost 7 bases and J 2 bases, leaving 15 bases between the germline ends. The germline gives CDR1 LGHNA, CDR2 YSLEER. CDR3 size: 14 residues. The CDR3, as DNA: TGCGCCAGCACCTCCGTTTGCGACCCCTACGAGCAGTACGTC. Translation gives CASTSVCDPYEQYV.

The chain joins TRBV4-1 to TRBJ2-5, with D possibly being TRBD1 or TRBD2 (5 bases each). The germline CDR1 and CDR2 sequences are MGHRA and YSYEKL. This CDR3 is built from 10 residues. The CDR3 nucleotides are TGCGCGAGGGGCGAAGAGACCCAGTACTTC. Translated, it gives CARGEETQYF.

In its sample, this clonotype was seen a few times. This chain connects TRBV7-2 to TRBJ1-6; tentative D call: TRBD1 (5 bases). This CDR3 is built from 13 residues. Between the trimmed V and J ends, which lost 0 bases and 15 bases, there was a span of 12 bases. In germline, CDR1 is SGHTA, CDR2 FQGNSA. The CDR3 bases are TGTGCCAGCAGCTTAGCGGGGCGGGGTATCCTCCACTTT. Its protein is CASSLAGRGILHF.

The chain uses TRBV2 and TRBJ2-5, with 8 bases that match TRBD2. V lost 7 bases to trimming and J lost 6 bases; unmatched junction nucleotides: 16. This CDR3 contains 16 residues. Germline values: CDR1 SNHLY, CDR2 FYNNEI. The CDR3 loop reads CASIVLRPRGEKTQYF. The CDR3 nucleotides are TGTGCCAGCATCGTTCTCCGGCCGCGGGGGGAAAAGACCCAGTACTTC.

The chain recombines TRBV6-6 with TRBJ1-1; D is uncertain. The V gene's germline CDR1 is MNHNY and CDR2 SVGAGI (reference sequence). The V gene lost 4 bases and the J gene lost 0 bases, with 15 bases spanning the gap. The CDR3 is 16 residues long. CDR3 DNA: TGTGCCAGCAGTTCCCCCCCGGGAAGGGTGAACACTGAAGCTTTCTTT. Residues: CASSSPPGRVNTEAFF.

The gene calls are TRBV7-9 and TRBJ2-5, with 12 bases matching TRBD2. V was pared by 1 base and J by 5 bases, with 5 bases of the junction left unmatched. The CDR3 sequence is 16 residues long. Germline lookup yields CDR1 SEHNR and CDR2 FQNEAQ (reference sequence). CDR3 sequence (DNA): TGTGCCAGCAGCTTAGGGACTAGCGGGGTTACGGAGACCCAGTACTTC. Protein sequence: CASSLGTSGVTETQYF. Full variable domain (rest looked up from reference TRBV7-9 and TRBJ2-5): DTGVSQNPRHKITKRGQNVTFRCDPISEHNRLYWYRQTLGQGPEFLTYFQNEAQLEKSRLLSDRFSAERPKGSFSTLEIQRTEQGDSAMYLCASSLGTSGVTETQYFGPGTRLLVL.

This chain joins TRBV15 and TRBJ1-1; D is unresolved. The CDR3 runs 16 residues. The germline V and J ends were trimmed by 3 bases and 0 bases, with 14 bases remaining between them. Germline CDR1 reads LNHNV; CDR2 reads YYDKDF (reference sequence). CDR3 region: CATSRSPGFLNTEAFF. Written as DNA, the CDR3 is TGTGCCACCAGCAGGTCGCCGGGATTCCTGAACACTGAAGCTTTCTTT.

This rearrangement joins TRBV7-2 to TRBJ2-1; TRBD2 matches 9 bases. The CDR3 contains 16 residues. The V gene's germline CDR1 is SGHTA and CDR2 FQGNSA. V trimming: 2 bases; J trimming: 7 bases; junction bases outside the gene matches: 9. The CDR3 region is CASSLMASGAQNEQFF. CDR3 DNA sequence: TGTGCCAGCAGCTTAATGGCTAGCGGGGCTCAAAATGAGCAGTTCTTC.

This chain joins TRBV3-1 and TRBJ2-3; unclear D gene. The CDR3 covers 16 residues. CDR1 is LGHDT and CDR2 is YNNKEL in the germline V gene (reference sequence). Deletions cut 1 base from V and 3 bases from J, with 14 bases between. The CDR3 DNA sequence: TGTGCCAGCAGCCAAGGAGATGCGATCGGGACAGATACGCAGTATTTT. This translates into CASSQGDAIGTDTQYF.